Shown below are 21 T cell receptor beta chains from a single sample sequenced in a study of blood T cell repertoires in COVID-19. Here immunoSEQ multiplex PCR was the method, and the copy in TCRdb shows in-frame clones only, minus some. The data show 190,000 or so clones, with around 88% seen just once and about 3.9% held by the top ten. Sequenced: peripheral blood. The receptors originated from a woman aged 25 to 45 with acute or convalescent COVID-19.

The genes are TRBV6-5 and TRBJ1-1, with TRBD1 identical over 8 bases. Germline V gene sequence: CDR1 MNHEY, CDR2 SVGAGI. The CDR3 runs to 15 residues. J gave up 4 bases and V 7 bases, and 11 bases lay outside the gene matches. This chain's CDR3 is CASTTQDRAGTEAFF. DNA for the CDR3: TGTGCCAGCACGACCCAGGACAGGGCCGGCACTGAAGCTTTCTTT.

The chain combines TRBV14 with TRBJ2-1, with 14 bases that match TRBD2. With V trimmed by 4 bases and J by 10 bases, 6 bases remained unmatched. There are 15 residues in the CDR3. The germline CDR1 and CDR2 sequences are SGHDN and FVKESK. This chain's CDR3 is CASSPGLAGVGEQFF. As DNA, the CDR3 is TGTGCCAGCAGCCCGGGACTAGCGGGAGTAGGGGAGCAGTTCTTC. The whole variable domain, filled in from reference TRBV14 and TRBJ2-1, reads EAGVTQFPSHSVIEKGQTVTLRCDPISGHDNLYWYRRVMGKEIKFLLHFVKESKQDESGMPNNRFLAERTGGTYSTLKVQPAELEDSGVYFCASSPGLAGVGEQFFGPGTRLTVL.

The chain carries TRBV7-8 and TRBJ2-3, with D perhaps TRBD1 (6 bases). The CDR3 consists of 12 residues. V was trimmed by 8 bases and J by 11 bases, leaving 17 bases between them. Germline V CDR1 and CDR2: SGHVS, FQNEAQ. CDR3 bases: TGTGCCAGCCAGGGGCCCCTCCGAGGGCAGTATTTT. The encoded protein is CASQGPLRGQYF.

This clone has just one count. This sequence joins TRBV28 and TRBJ1-4; TRBD1 is a possible D gene (6 bases). This CDR3 contains 18 residues. CDR1 is MDHEN and CDR2 is SYDVKM in the germline V gene. The ends were cut back, 3 bases at V and 7 bases at J, with 24 bases in the middle. In nucleotides, the CDR3 is TGTGCCAGCAGTTTGGGGGCCGGGGCGCAAAAAGGACGTGAAAAACTGTTTTTT. Amino acids: CASSLGAGAQKGREKLFF.

This sequence joins TRBV19 and TRBJ1-5; the D is unclear. Germline V gene lookup returns CDR1 LNHDA and CDR2 SQIVND (reference sequence). The CDR3 runs 13 residues. Trimming cost V 6 bases and J 4 bases, with 10 bases left between them. In DNA, the CDR3 is TGTGCCAGTAGGTCCCACAGTAATCAGCCCCAGCATTTT. Translated: CASRSHSNQPQHF.

This chain joins TRBV5-1 and TRBJ1-5; 7 positions agree with TRBD1. The CDR3 is 14 residues long. J was trimmed by 3 bases and V by 3 bases; bases with no gene match: 3. The germline V gene encodes CDR1 SGHRS and CDR2 YFSETQ. CDR3 sequence: CASSSGTANQPQHF. The CDR3 nucleotides read TGCGCCAGCAGCTCAGGGACAGCCAATCAGCCCCAGCATTTT.

This chain connects TRBV19 to TRBJ1-4, with 10 positions matching TRBD1. Per the germline V gene, CDR1 is LNHDA and CDR2 is SQIVND (reference sequence). This CDR3 contains 13 residues. Germline trimming cut 8 bases from V and 11 bases from J; bases unmatched to any gene: 8. The CDR3 spells CASSFGQGDKLFF. The CDR3 DNA is TGTGCCAGTTCTTTCGGACAGGGGGACAAACTGTTTTTT.

The chain uses TRBV30 and TRBJ2-7; the D gene is possibly TRBD1 (6 bases). The CDR3 length is 12 residues. CDR1 is GTSNPN, CDR2 SVGIG, per germline (reference sequence). V was pared by 6 bases and J by 5 bases, with 14 bases between. Here the CDR3 DNA reads TGTGCCTGCCTTACACAGGGCCACGAGCAGTACTTC. Amino acids: CACLTQGHEQYF.

V usage is TRBV28 and J usage is TRBJ2-2, with TRBD2 as a possible D gene (6 bases). The CDR3 is made up of 15 amino acids. Trimming left V 4 bases short and J 0 bases short, with 9 bases between. CDR1 is MDHEN, CDR2 SYDVKM, per germline. Here the CDR3 reads CASSSPGANTGELFF. As DNA, the CDR3 is TGTGCCAGCAGTTCTCCGGGAGCGAACACCGGGGAGCTGTTTTTT.

The rearrangement joins TRBV15 to TRBJ2-1; 8 bases agree with TRBD2. CDR1 and CDR2 from the germline V gene are LNHNV and YYDKDF (reference sequence). The CDR3 runs to 16 residues. V lost 1 base to trimming and J lost 2 bases; unmatched junction nucleotides: 4. This chain's CDR3 is CATSRAGRAPYNEQFF. DNA of the CDR3: TGTGCCACCAGCAGAGCCGGGAGGGCCCCCTACAATGAGCAGTTCTTC.

V is TRBV6-4 and J is TRBJ2-7; 7 nucleotides agree with TRBD2. V gave up 0 bases and J gave up 0 bases; unmatched junction bases: 2. The germline gives CDR1 MRHNA, CDR2 SNTAGT. CDR3 length: 15 amino acids. The CDR3 DNA reads TGTGCCAGCAGTGACTCCTGCGGGAGCTCCTACGAGCAGTACTTC. Translated, it gives CASSDSCGSSYEQYF.

The chain carries TRBV11-3 and TRBJ2-7, with a weak D call TRBD2 (5 bases). This CDR3 spans 15 amino acids. Germline V gene sequence: CDR1 SGHNT, CDR2 YENEEA. The V and J ends lost 0 bases and 4 bases respectively, with 13 bases between them. The CDR3 region has the DNA TGTGCCAGCAGCTTAGACGGATCGAGGGCTTACGAGCAGTACTTC. Translation: CASSLDGSRAYEQYF.

J is TRBJ1-2 and V is TRBV4-2; the match to TRBD1 covers 9 bases. The CDR3 totals 15 residues. Germline CDR1 reads LGHNA; CDR2 reads YNFKEQ. J gave up 0 bases and V 1 base, and 0 bases lay outside the gene matches. CDR3 loop: CASSQGDRANYGYTF. The CDR3 DNA sequence: TGTGCCAGCAGCCAAGGGGACAGGGCTAACTATGGCTACACCTTC.

The V and J genes are TRBV5-4 and TRBJ2-7; tentative D call: TRBD2 (5 bases). From germline, CDR1 is SGHNT and CDR2 YYREEE (reference sequence). The CDR3 is made up of 14 amino acids. Between the trimmed V and J ends, which lost 4 bases and 3 bases, there was a span of 14 bases. The CDR3 loop reads CASSPGVIGYEQYF. In nucleotides, the CDR3 is TGTGCCAGCAGCCCCGGGGTAATTGGCTACGAGCAGTACTTC.

The chain joins TRBV5-4 to TRBJ2-1, with 11 bases aligning to TRBD1. V lost 10 bases to trimming and J lost 10 bases; unmatched junction nucleotides: 13. Per the germline V gene, CDR1 is SGHNT and CDR2 is YYREEE (reference sequence). The CDR3 totals 14 residues. CDR3 sequence reads: CALTRTGGAEEQFF. The CDR3 region has the DNA TGTGCCCTCACTAGGACAGGGGGCGCGGAAGAGCAGTTCTTC.

The V call is TRBV11-3, the J call TRBJ2-1, with D maybe TRBD2 (6 bases). Germline V lookup: CDR1 SGHNT, CDR2 YENEEA. V shed 5 bases and J shed 4 bases, with 15 bases lying between them. The CDR3 runs 15 residues. As DNA, the CDR3 is TGTGCCAGCAGCGCCGGGGGAAAAGTTTACAATGAGCAGTTCTTC. Protein: CASSAGGKVYNEQFF.

This clone was counted a few times. This chain uses TRBV5-1 with TRBJ2-2; tentatively, D is TRBD2 (5 bases). This CDR3 is 14 amino acids long. Germline CDR1 is SGHRS and CDR2 is YFSETQ. The V end was cut by 5 bases, the J end by 3 bases, with 11 bases between. The CDR3 protein is CASRVGVDTGELFF. The CDR3 region has the DNA TGCGCCAGCAGGGTGGGAGTGGACACCGGGGAGCTGTTTTTT.

J is TRBJ2-1 and V is TRBV11-2; possibly TRBD2 for D (5 bases). In germline, CDR1 is SGHAT, CDR2 FQNNGV. CDR3 length: 12 residues. The germline V and J ends were trimmed by 4 bases and 11 bases, with 12 bases remaining between them. The CDR3 region is CASSSDSYKQFF. The CDR3 DNA sequence: TGTGCCAGCAGCTCGGACTCTTACAAGCAGTTCTTC.

This chain uses TRBV11-3 with TRBJ2-5; no clear D gene. The CDR3 extends over 18 amino acids. Germline-derived CDR1 and CDR2 are SGHNT and YENEEA. V shed 0 bases and J shed 5 bases, with 22 bases lying between them. As DNA, the CDR3 is TGTGCCAGCAGCTTAGATTGGAGTCGCCGCGGTTCGTCGGAGACCCAGTACTTC. It translates to CASSLDWSRRGSSETQYF.

This clone was counted between two and nine times. The V call is TRBV19, the J call TRBJ2-5; D ambiguous. With 3 bases removed from V and 2 bases from J, the gap between germline ends came to 16 bases. This CDR3 contains 16 residues. The germline V gene has CDR1 LNHDA and CDR2 SQIVND (reference sequence). CDR3 nucleotide sequence: TGTGCCAGTAGTATTTATGTGGGTCAGGATCAAGAGACCCAGTACTTC. Residues: CASSIYVGQDQETQYF.

The J gene is TRBJ2-7, the V gene TRBV27; D is possibly TRBD2 (6 bases). Trimming removed 8 bases at V and 3 bases at J, with 11 bases between. This CDR3 region has 12 residues. Germline CDR1 is MNHEY and CDR2 is SMNVEV (reference sequence). The CDR3 reads CASGRPLYEQYF. In DNA form, the CDR3 reads TGTGCCAGCGGGAGGCCTCTCTACGAGCAGTACTTC.